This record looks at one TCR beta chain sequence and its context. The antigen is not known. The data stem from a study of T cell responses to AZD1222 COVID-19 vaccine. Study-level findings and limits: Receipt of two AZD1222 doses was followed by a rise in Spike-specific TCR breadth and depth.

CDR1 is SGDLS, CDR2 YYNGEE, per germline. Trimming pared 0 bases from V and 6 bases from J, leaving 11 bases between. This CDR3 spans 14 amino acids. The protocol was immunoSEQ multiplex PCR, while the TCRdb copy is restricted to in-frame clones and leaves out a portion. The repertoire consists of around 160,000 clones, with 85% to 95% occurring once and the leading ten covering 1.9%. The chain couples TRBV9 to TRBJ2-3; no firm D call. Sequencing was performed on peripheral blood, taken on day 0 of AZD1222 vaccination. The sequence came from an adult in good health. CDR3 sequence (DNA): TGTGCCAGCAGCGTAGAAGTTAGATCGGATACGCAGTATTTT. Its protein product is CASSVEVRSDTQYF.